The 4 T cell receptor beta chains listed next were all sequenced from one sample in a study of T cells in localized non-small cell lung cancer. Using immunoSEQ multiplex PCR, the repertoire was profiled, and TCRdb retains in-frame clones only, with some absent. The table records several thousand clones, approximately 22% of them present only once. The sample here was lung tumor tissue, taken before any cancer treatment. These receptors all come from a man aged 40-75 years with stage III squamous cell lung carcinoma.

The chain joins TRBV11-3 to TRBJ1-1; TRBD1 might be the D (6 bases). Germline V gene sequence: CDR1 SGHNT, CDR2 YENEEA. This CDR3 is 16 amino acids long. The V gene lost 7 bases and the J gene lost 7 bases, with 25 bases spanning the gap. The CDR3 nucleotides are TGTGCCAGCACCCCGAATGGTGGCAGGGGATTGGGTGAAGCTTTCTTT. Translating it yields CASTPNGGRGLGEAFF. Variable domain in full (rest from reference TRBV11-3 and TRBJ1-1): EAGVVQSPRYKIIEKKQPVAFWCNPISGHNTLYWYLQNLGQGPELLIRYENEEAVDDSQLPKDRFSAERLKGVDSTLKIQPAELGDSAVYLCASTPNGGRGLGEAFFGQGTRLTVV.

This clone was recorded at least ten times. The chain links TRBV11-3 to TRBJ2-5; TRBD1 or TRBD2 may be the D gene (6 bases each). The germline V gene encodes CDR1 SGHNT and CDR2 YENEEA. This CDR3 comprises 16 residues. The V end was cut by 2 bases, the J end by 7 bases, with 20 bases between. The CDR3 coding sequence is TGTGCCAGCAGCTTAAATCCACAGGGACTTGGTGGGACCCAGTACTTC. Protein sequence: CASSLNPQGLGGTQYF.

This clone has a handful of counts. This sequence joins TRBV6-8 and TRBJ2-3; TRBD2 agrees at 10 bases. In germline, CDR1 is MNHGY, CDR2 SAAAGT. The CDR3 length is 15 residues. The V segment lost 10 bases and the J segment 4 bases; nucleotides outside the gene matches: 11. The CDR3, as DNA: TGTGCCACGAGGACCGGGACTAGCGTACCAGATACGCAGTATTTT. Amino acid sequence: CATRTGTSVPDTQYF.

The CDR3 DNA follows: TGTGCCAGCAGTCAGGGGGCGCGACAGCCCCAGCATTTT. This sequence encodes CASSQGARQPQHF. This chain uses TRBV6-8 with TRBJ1-5; 8 bases fit TRBD1. Germline CDR1 is MNHGY and CDR2 is SAAAGT. With 5 bases clipped from V and 7 bases from J, the junction kept 4 bases outside the gene matches. The CDR3 sequence is 13 residues long.